Given below is one TCR beta chain in context. This clone was observed once. No antigen is known for it. Base qualities are not at hand, and no much larger clone is one base apart. Genomic DNA was isolated using the Qiagen DNeasy kit from unsorted PBMCs as well as from negatively selected CD4+ and CD8+ fractions. TCR beta CDR3 regions were amplified by immunoSEQ multiplex PCR using primers annealing to V and J segments. Amplification bias was minimized using a synthetic immune receptor repertoire, and residual bias was removed computationally after sequencing. The study's own analysis went as follows. Repertoire diversity was quantified as the Shannon entropy index using custom Python scripts. Unsorted, CD4+ and CD8+ repertoires were examined separately, except in combined analyses, for which CD4+ and CD8+ sequences were merged in silico. Clonal expansion was defined as a frequency increase of at least 2-fold after treatment compared with C1D1, and clones undetected at baseline were assigned a pseudocount of 0.5. Clones with 0 or 1 copy at C1D1 were classified as singleton clones, and clones with 2 or more copies were classified as non-singleton clones. Clones expanded in unsorted samples were annotated as CD4+, CD8+ or unknown by matching protein sequences in sorted samples from the same patient. Wilcoxon tests on paired samples were used to test changes in diversity from C1D1 to C4D1. The source is immuneACCESS, and TCRdb retained only in-frame sequences with V and J called. Part of the clones is not carried over; for the studies checked, unresolved V genes explain less than half of this, and the remainder is unexplained. V and J calls and clone size come straight from that table; D and trimming were deduced from the DNA. The sample table holds tens of thousands of clones, of which around 88% were seen once. Of the sample, under 15% falls within the top ten clones.

This sample stems from a study of PD-1 blockade in classical Hodgkin lymphoma (dated by TCRdb to 2018 to 2020). Regarding the study in general: Nivolumab dosing was 3 mg/kg intravenously every 2 weeks, continuing until either disease progression or unacceptable toxicity. To define a peripheral blood immune signature of response to PD-1 blockade in classical Hodgkin lymphoma, the study combined TCR beta sequencing with CyTOF. Overall study results and their limits: Baseline TCR diversity was reported to be lower in newly diagnosed patients than in healthy donors, and even lower in relapsed/refractory patients. Diversity was lower in patients who began nivolumab less than 1 year after ASCT, so these patients were left out of later analyses to avoid confounding by immune reconstitution. By C4D1, a significant rise was seen in CD4+ TCR diversity but not in CD8+ TCR diversity (p=0.0027 vs p=0.16), and the rise was most apparent among complete responders (p=0.02). Only a single clinical trial cohort was studied, and what caused the repertoire differences, possibly disease activity or prior therapy, remained undefined. Trial patients achieving complete response had baseline diversity similar to newly diagnosed patients, whereas partial responders and progressors had significantly lower diversity.

The label giving this sample's time point can be read as: cycle 1 day 1 (C1D1), immediately before nivolumab initiation. All trial patients had relapsed after autologous stem cell transplantation, with cohorts A, B and C differing in prior brentuximab vedotin exposure. The trial cohort included 55 to 65 patients with relapsed/refractory classical Hodgkin lymphoma, and each patient had a best overall response of complete response, partial response or progressive disease. In the multi-cohort phase II CheckMate 205 trial, trial patients received single-agent nivolumab. An independent review committee assessed best overall response by applying the 2007 International Working Group response criteria. Trial PBMCs were collected immediately before nivolumab initiation (C1D1) and during therapy at cycle 2 day 1 and cycle 4 day 1. Peripheral blood was collected in 8 mL Vacutainer Cell Preparation Tubes, from which PBMCs were isolated by centrifugation and then cryopreserved.

Counted from cysteine to phenylalanine, this CDR3 has 13 amino acids. Only the CDR3 region is kept as DNA, spanning 39 bases read in frame from base 1. The germline ends are 9 bases apart after V is trimmed by 1 base and J by 3 bases. From a lookup of the germline V gene (reference sequence), CDR1 and CDR2 are GTSNPN and SVGIG. The TCR sequence derives from a human donor with classical Hodgkin lymphoma. This material consisted of peripheral blood mononuclear cells (PBMCs), taken at baseline. Here the chain combines TRBV30 and TRBJ1-1, with the D gene not confidently named. The CDR3 protein is CAWSGLLDTEAFF. The DNA reads TGTGCCTGGAGTGGCCTCTTGGACACTGAAGCTTTCTTT.